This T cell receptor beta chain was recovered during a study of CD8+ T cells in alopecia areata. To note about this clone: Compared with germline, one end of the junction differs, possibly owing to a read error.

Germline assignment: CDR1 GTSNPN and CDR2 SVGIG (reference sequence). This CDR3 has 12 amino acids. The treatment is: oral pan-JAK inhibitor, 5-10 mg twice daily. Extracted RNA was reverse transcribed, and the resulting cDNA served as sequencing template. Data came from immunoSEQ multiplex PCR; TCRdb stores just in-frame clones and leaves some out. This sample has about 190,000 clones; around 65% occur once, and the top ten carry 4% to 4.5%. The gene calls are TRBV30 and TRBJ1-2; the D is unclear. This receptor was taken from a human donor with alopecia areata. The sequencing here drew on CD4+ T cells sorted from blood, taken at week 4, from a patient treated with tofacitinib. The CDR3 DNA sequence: TGTGCCTGGAAAGGGCTTGACTATGGCTACGCCTTC. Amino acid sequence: CAWKGLDYGYAF.